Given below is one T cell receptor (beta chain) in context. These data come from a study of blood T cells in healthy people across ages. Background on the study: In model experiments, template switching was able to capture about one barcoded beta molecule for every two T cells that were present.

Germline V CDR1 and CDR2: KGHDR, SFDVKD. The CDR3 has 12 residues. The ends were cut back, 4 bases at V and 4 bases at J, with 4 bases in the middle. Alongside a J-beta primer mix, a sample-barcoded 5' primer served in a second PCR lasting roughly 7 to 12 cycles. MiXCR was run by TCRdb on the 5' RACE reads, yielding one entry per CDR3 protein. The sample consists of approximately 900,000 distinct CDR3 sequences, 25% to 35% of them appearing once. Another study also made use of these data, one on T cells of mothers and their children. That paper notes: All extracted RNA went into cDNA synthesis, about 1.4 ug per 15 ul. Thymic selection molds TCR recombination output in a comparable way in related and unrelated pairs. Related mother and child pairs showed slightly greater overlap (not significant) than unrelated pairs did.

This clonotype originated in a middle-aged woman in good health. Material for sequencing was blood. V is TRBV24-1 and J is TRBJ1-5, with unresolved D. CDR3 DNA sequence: TGTGCCACCAGTGACGGAAATCAGCCCCAGCATTTT. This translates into CATSDGNQPQHF.